Listed below are T cell receptor beta chains from one sample, sequenced in a study of graft-versus-host responses after intestinal transplantation. No antigens are known for them. The data were produced by immunoSEQ multiplex PCR, yet TCRdb's version contains in-frame clones alone and is incomplete. The sample yields around 71,000 clones, about 94% seen once. Material: unstimulated CD8+ T cells sorted from spleen or lymph node cells, obtained before intestinal transplant. Receptors originate from a human donor who received an intestinal transplant. Both conserved end residues are part of each CDR3. The D gene is left open where the match is weak. Clone size is given for some rows only: seen once, a few or many times, or a class if the clone is expanded.

clone_size: .
v_call: TRBV5-6
d_call: .
j_call: TRBJ1-1
cdr3_aa: CASSFVTPEAFF
cdr3_nt: TGTGCCAGCAGCTTCGTTACCCCTGAAGCTTTCTTT

clone_size: .
v_call: TRBV27
d_call: .
j_call: TRBJ2-5
cdr3_aa: CASSLGTAGETQYF
cdr3_nt: TGTGCCAGCAGTTTAGGGACAGCGGGGGAGACCCAGTACTTC

clone_size: .
v_call: TRBV10-3
d_call: .
j_call: TRBJ2-1
cdr3_aa: CAISDYFSYNEQFF
cdr3_nt: TGTGCCATCAGTGACTACTTCTCCTACAATGAGCAGTTCTTC

clone_size: few
v_call: TRBV7-9
d_call: TRBD1
j_call: TRBJ2-7
cdr3_aa: CASSLGDSYEQYF
cdr3_nt: TGTGCCAGCAGCTTAGGGGACAGCTACGAGCAGTACTTC

clone_size: .
v_call: TRBV7-9
d_call: .
j_call: TRBJ1-1
cdr3_aa: CASSLYRDLNTEAFF
cdr3_nt: TGTGCCAGCAGCTTATACAGGGACTTAAACACTGAAGCTTTCTTT

clone_size: .
v_call: TRBV9
d_call: .
j_call: TRBJ2-6
cdr3_aa: CASSTTAGTEISGANVLTF
cdr3_nt: TGTGCCAGCAGCACGACCGCCGGGACGGAGATTTCTGGGGCCAACGTCCTGACTTTC

clone_size: .
v_call: TRBV5-6
d_call: .
j_call: TRBJ1-1
cdr3_aa: CASSLGGTFEAFF
cdr3_nt: TGTGCCAGCAGCTTGGGGGGGACATTCGAAGCTTTCTTT

clone_size: .
v_call: TRBV27
d_call: TRBD2
j_call: TRBJ2-1
cdr3_aa: CASSIAGGTYNEQFF
cdr3_nt: TGTGCCAGCAGTATAGCGGGAGGGACCTACAATGAGCAGTTCTTC

clone_size: once
v_call: TRBV4-1
d_call: .
j_call: TRBJ2-7
cdr3_aa: CASSQTSSTYEQYF
cdr3_nt: TGCGCCAGCAGCCAGACCAGCTCAACCTACGAGCAGTACTTC

clone_size: .
v_call: TRBV2
d_call: TRBD1
j_call: TRBJ1-2
cdr3_aa: CASSFTRTGPNYGYTF
cdr3_nt: TGTGCCAGCAGTTTCACCAGGACAGGGCCTAACTATGGCTACACCTTC

clone_size: .
v_call: TRBV4-2
d_call: TRBD2
j_call: TRBJ2-1
cdr3_aa: CASSQVGTSGGYNEQFF
cdr3_nt: TGTGCCAGCAGCCAAGTAGGGACTAGCGGGGGATACAATGAGCAGTTCTTC

clone_size: .
v_call: TRBV6-6
d_call: .
j_call: TRBJ2-7
cdr3_aa: CASSYIDEGFDYEQYF
cdr3_nt: TGTGCCAGCAGTTATATTGACGAGGGATTCGACTACGAGCAGTACTTC

clone_size: once
v_call: TRBV27
d_call: .
j_call: TRBJ2-7
cdr3_aa: CASKLSRGSYEQYF
cdr3_nt: TGTGCCAGCAAGCTCTCACGCGGGTCCTACGAGCAGTACTTC

clone_size: .
v_call: TRBV11-2
d_call: TRBD2
j_call: TRBJ2-7
cdr3_aa: CASSLVGRLALHYEQYF
cdr3_nt: TGTGCCAGCAGCTTAGTAGGTCGACTAGCCTTACACTACGAGCAGTACTTC

clone_size: .
v_call: TRBV27
d_call: TRBD1
j_call: TRBJ2-7
cdr3_aa: CAGSPYGTGYYEQYF
cdr3_nt: TGTGCCGGCAGTCCATACGGGACAGGGTATTACGAGCAGTACTTC

clone_size: .
v_call: TRBV7-6
d_call: TRBD2
j_call: TRBJ2-2
cdr3_aa: CASSLGSWTSGRSVTGELFF
cdr3_nt: TGTGCCAGCAGCTTAGGAAGTTGGACTAGCGGGAGGTCGGTCACCGGGGAGCTGTTTTTT

clone_size: .
v_call: TRBV27
d_call: TRBD1
j_call: TRBJ2-7
cdr3_aa: CASSFLPGQSYEQYF
cdr3_nt: TGTGCCAGCAGTTTTTTGCCGGGACAGAGCTACGAGCAGTACTTC

clone_size: .
v_call: TRBV6-5
d_call: .
j_call: TRBJ2-2
cdr3_aa: CASSYSRDGTGELFF
cdr3_nt: TGTGCCAGCAGTTACTCGAGAGATGGGACCGGGGAGCTGTTTTTT

clone_size: .
v_call: TRBV7-7
d_call: .
j_call: TRBJ2-3
cdr3_aa: CASSPQVTSTDTQYF
cdr3_nt: TGTGCCAGCAGCCCGCAGGTTACTAGCACAGATACGCAGTATTTT

clone_size: .
v_call: TRBV7-8
d_call: TRBD2
j_call: TRBJ2-1
cdr3_aa: CASSSSGGNEQFF
cdr3_nt: TGTGCCAGCAGCAGTAGCGGGGGCAATGAGCAGTTCTTC

clone_size: once
v_call: TRBV4-2
d_call: .
j_call: TRBJ1-1
cdr3_aa: CASSQGVGDTEAFF
cdr3_nt: TGTGCCAGCAGCCAAGGCGTCGGAGACACTGAAGCTTTCTTT

clone_size: .
v_call: TRBV5-6
d_call: TRBD2
j_call: TRBJ2-7
cdr3_aa: CASTTSGTEAYEQYF
cdr3_nt: TGTGCCAGCACGACTAGCGGGACAGAGGCCTACGAGCAGTACTTC

clone_size: .
v_call: TRBV13
d_call: .
j_call: TRBJ1-2
cdr3_aa: CASSNGRANYGYTF
cdr3_nt: TGTGCCAGCTCTAACGGGAGAGCAAACTATGGCTACACCTTC

clone_size: .
v_call: TRBV9
d_call: TRBD1
j_call: TRBJ2-1
cdr3_aa: CASSPPQGAYNEQFF
cdr3_nt: TGTGCCAGCAGCCCCCCACAGGGGGCGTACAATGAGCAGTTCTTC

clone_size: .
v_call: TRBV27
d_call: .
j_call: TRBJ2-7
cdr3_aa: CASSLSSKYEQYF
cdr3_nt: TGTGCCAGCAGTTTATCGTCCAAGTACGAGCAGTACTTC

clone_size: .
v_call: TRBV6-5
d_call: TRBD1
j_call: TRBJ2-7
cdr3_aa: CASGIGQGKVEQYF
cdr3_nt: TGTGCCAGCGGGATAGGACAGGGGAAAGTCGAGCAGTACTTC

clone_size: once
v_call: TRBV11-2
d_call: TRBD2
j_call: TRBJ2-5
cdr3_aa: CASSLLGLAGGYRGETQYF
cdr3_nt: TGTGCCAGCAGCTTACTAGGACTAGCGGGAGGGTACAGGGGGGAGACCCAGTACTTC

clone_size: .
v_call: TRBV7-2
d_call: .
j_call: TRBJ1-1
cdr3_aa: CASSLSSSTEAFF
cdr3_nt: TGTGCCAGCAGCTTAAGCTCCAGCACTGAAGCTTTCTTT

clone_size: once
v_call: TRBV27
d_call: .
j_call: TRBJ2-3
cdr3_aa: CASRPPVGREHFTDTQYF
cdr3_nt: TGTGCCAGCAGACCCCCGGTCGGGCGGGAACACTTCACAGATACGCAGTATTTT